This record covers a single TCR beta chain. As for time point: persistent/refractory GD, antithyroid drugs over 5 years with positive TRAb. There was RNA extracted from PBMCs, and the TCR library was made from it. From each patient, around 9 milliliters of peripheral blood was drawn and collected into an EDTA anticoagulant tube. To make TCR beta libraries, researchers used iRepertoire HTBI primers and Arm-PCR of CDR3 regions. TCRdb ran MiXCR on the multiplex PCR reads and lists one entry per CDR3 protein. This table holds about 310,000 distinct CDR3 sequences, roughly a fifth found once. The CDR3 length is 15 residues. Germline V gives CDR1 SGHDN, CDR2 FVKESK. The V gene end was trimmed by 6 bases and the J gene end by 2 bases; junction bases not matched to a gene: 10. These data are taken from a study of regulatory T cells in long-lasting Graves disease.

The source material was peripheral blood mononuclear cells (PBMCs), sampled when the disease was refractory, from a patient treated with antithyroid drugs. The clonotype comes from a female donor with Graves disease. The genes are TRBV14 and TRBJ2-7; 7 bases map to TRBD1. CDR3 DNA: TGTGCCAGCAGTTTTGCTGGGACAGTACCCTACGAGCAGTACTTC. This sequence encodes CASSFAGTVPYEQYF.